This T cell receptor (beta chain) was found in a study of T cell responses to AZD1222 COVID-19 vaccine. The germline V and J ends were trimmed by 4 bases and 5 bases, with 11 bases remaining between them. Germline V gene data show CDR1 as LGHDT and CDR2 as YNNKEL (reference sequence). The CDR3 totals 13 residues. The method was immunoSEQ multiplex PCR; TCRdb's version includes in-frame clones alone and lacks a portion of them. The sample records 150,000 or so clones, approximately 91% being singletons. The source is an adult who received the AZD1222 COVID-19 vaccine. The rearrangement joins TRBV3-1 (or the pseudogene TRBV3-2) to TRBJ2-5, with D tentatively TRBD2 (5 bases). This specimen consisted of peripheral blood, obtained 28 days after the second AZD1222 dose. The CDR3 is CASSLSGPETQYF. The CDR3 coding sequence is TGTGCCAGCAGCCTAAGCGGCCCGGAGACCCAGTACTTC.